The 27 T cell receptor beta chains given below trace back to one sample, sequenced in a study of shared clonotypes between healthy human individuals. Using immunoSEQ multiplex PCR, the repertoire was profiled, and TCRdb retains in-frame clones only, with some absent. The data show a few million clones, approximately 94% seen once. The sequencing sample was made of naive CD4+ T cells sorted from blood. Subset denoted: CD45RA+ positively selected. These receptors came from a man between 18 and 35 years old in good health.

The chain couples TRBV7-3 to TRBJ1-1, with D hard to call. The CDR3 loop spans 16 amino acids. Germline CDR1 reads SGHTA; CDR2 reads FQGTGA. Trimming cost V 5 bases and J 1 base, with 17 bases left between them. CDR3 nucleotides: TGTGCCAGCAGCCCTCCGGGTGGGGTGAGGAACACTGAAGCTTTCTTT. Amino acids: CASSPPGGVRNTEAFF.

Note on this clone: Other DNA variants within this sample encode the same CDR3. The rearrangement uses TRBV6-5 and TRBJ2-1; 8 bases are a match to TRBD1. With V trimmed by 5 bases and J by 7 bases, 1 base remained unmatched. The CDR3 covers 12 residues. CDR1 is MNHEY and CDR2 is SVGAGI in the germline V gene. CDR3 region: CASSQGANEQFF. The CDR3 bases are TGTGCCAGCAGTCAGGGGGCGAATGAGCAGTTCTTC.

The V call is TRBV6-1, the J call TRBJ2-7, with D possibly being TRBD2 (6 bases). V lost 6 bases, J lost 3 bases, and 9 bases lay in between. The CDR3 runs 12 residues. Germline V lookup: CDR1 MNHNS, CDR2 SASEGT. This chain's CDR3 is CASRGTFYEQYF. The CDR3 bases are TGTGCCAGCAGGGGGACTTTCTACGAGCAGTACTTC.

This chain links TRBV27 with TRBJ2-2; D may be TRBD2 (6 bases). From germline, CDR1 is MNHEY and CDR2 SMNVEV (reference sequence). This CDR3 comprises 15 residues. V lost 5 bases and J lost 1, with 11 bases in between. CDR3 nucleotide sequence: TGTGCCAGCAGTGGACGGGGGAAGAACACCGGGGAGCTGTTTTTT. This encodes CASSGRGKNTGELFF.

Comment on this clone: Within the sample, other DNA sequences also encode this same CDR3. The chain is built from TRBV7-8 and TRBJ1-1, with TRBD1 matching over 7 bases. Germline CDR1 reads SGHVS; CDR2 reads FQNEAQ. Trimming removed 5 bases from V and 1 base from J; junction bases left unmatched: 4. CDR3 length: 14 residues. The CDR3 protein is CASSTRQGNTEAFF. The DNA of the CDR3 is TGTGCCAGCAGCACGAGACAGGGGAACACTGAAGCTTTCTTT.

This chain uses TRBV27 with TRBJ2-1; possibly TRBD2 for D (6 bases). The CDR3 runs 17 residues. V was cut by 3 bases and J by 12 bases, with 27 bases left in between. Germline CDR1 reads MNHEY; CDR2 reads SMNVEV (reference sequence). CDR3 residues: CASSFGSVGTPGVGQFF. In DNA form, the CDR3 reads TGTGCCAGCAGTTTTGGATCAGTCGGGACTCCAGGCGTAGGGCAGTTCTTC.

The rearrangement joins TRBV25-1 to TRBJ2-5; 7 bases align to TRBD2. From germline, CDR1 is MGHDK and CDR2 SYGVNS. The CDR3 is 15 amino acids. Trimming removed 4 bases from V and 4 bases from J; junction bases left unmatched: 9. CDR3 nucleotides: TGTGCCAGCAGTGCGGGAGGAAGGACACGAGAGACCCAGTACTTC. The encoded protein is CASSAGGRTRETQYF. Full variable domain (remainder filled in from reference TRBV25-1 and TRBJ2-5): EADIYQTPRYLVIGTGKKITLECSQTMGHDKMYWYQQDPGMELHLIHYSYGVNSTEKGDLSSESTVSRIRTEHFPLTLESARPSHTSQYLCASSAGGRTRETQYFGPGTRLLVL.

Worth noting for this clone: Other DNA sequences in the same sample also yield this CDR3. The gene calls are TRBV30 and TRBJ1-4; tentative D call: TRBD1 (5 bases). Per the germline V gene, CDR1 is GTSNPN and CDR2 is SVGIG (reference sequence). The length of the CDR3 is 16 residues. The germline V and J ends were trimmed by 3 bases and 7 bases, with 21 bases remaining between them. In DNA form, the CDR3 reads TGTGCCTGGAGAGCGGGGACCCTCGGATTCGGTGAAAAACTGTTTTTT. As protein: CAWRAGTLGFGEKLFF.

V gene TRBV19 combines with J gene TRBJ2-7; weak D call: TRBD1 (5 bases). The length of the CDR3 is 14 residues. The germline gives CDR1 LNHDA, CDR2 SQIVND (reference sequence). The germline V and J ends were trimmed by 5 bases and 2 bases, with 13 bases remaining between them. The CDR3 is CASSGAQGTYEQYF. The CDR3 nucleotides read TGTGCCAGTAGTGGAGCGCAGGGAACCTACGAGCAGTACTTC.

V and J are TRBV7-2 and TRBJ2-1; D call uncertain. Germline-derived CDR1 and CDR2 are SGHTA and FQGNSA. The CDR3 covers 13 residues. V was cut by 5 bases and J by 8 bases, with 13 bases left in between. CDR3 bases: TGTGCCAGCAGCCTCTCCTTGGACCATGAGCAGTTCTTC. Protein product: CASSLSLDHEQFF. The complete variable domain, with remaining parts taken from reference TRBV7-2 and TRBJ2-1, reads GAGVSQSPSNKVTEKGKDVELRCDPISGHTALYWYRQSLGQGLEFLIYFQGNSAPDKSGLPSDRFSAERTGGSVSTLTIQRTQQEDSAVYLCASSLSLDHEQFFGPGTRLTVL.

The genes are TRBV7-9 and TRBJ1-4, with D uncertain. V was clipped by 0 bases and J by 8 bases, with 13 bases between them. CDR3 length: 15 residues. Germline values: CDR1 SEHNR, CDR2 FQNEAQ (reference sequence). The CDR3 DNA is TGTGCCAGCAGCTTAGCTGTCCCGAGAGGCGAAAAACTGTTTTTT. It specifies CASSLAVPRGEKLFF.

CDR3 nucleotides: TGTGCCAGCAGCGTAGGTAACGTGAGGGAGCCCCAGCATTTT. This sequence encodes CASSVGNVREPQHF. V is TRBV9 and J is TRBJ1-5; D is uncertain. The CDR3 is 14 residues long. The germline V gene encodes CDR1 SGDLS and CDR2 YYNGEE. V lost 0 bases to trimming and J lost 8 bases, with 12 bases between them.

The chain combines TRBV7-6 with TRBJ2-2; the D is unclear. CDR1 and CDR2 from the germline V gene are SGHVS and FNYEAQ. V was shortened by 8 bases and J by 5 bases, with 9 bases between the two germline ends. The CDR3 covers 12 residues. DNA for the CDR3: TGTGCCAGCCGGCAGGAAACCGGGGAGCTGTTTTTT. Translated: CASRQETGELFF.

Points on this clone: Other DNA sequences of this sample code for an identical CDR3. This sequence joins TRBV29-1 and TRBJ2-1; 7 bases map to TRBD1. Looked up from germline, CDR1 is SQVTM and CDR2 is ANQGSEA. V was clipped by 6 bases and J by 5 bases; unmatched bases: 4. This CDR3 spans 12 amino acids. CDR3 coding DNA: TGCAGCGTCCACAGGGGTAACAATGAGCAGTTCTTC. Protein sequence: CSVHRGNNEQFF.

The rearrangement joins TRBV18 to TRBJ2-1; D unclear. In germline, CDR1 is KGHSH, CDR2 LQKENI. The germline V and J ends were trimmed by 2 bases and 5 bases, with 10 bases remaining between them. The CDR3 loop spans 14 amino acids. CDR3 region: CASSPYETDNEQFF. The CDR3 DNA reads TGTGCCAGCTCACCATACGAGACTGACAATGAGCAGTTCTTC.

The chain carries TRBV6-1 and TRBJ1-1; 11 bases fit TRBD1. V trimming: 5 bases; J trimming: 5 bases; junction bases outside the gene matches: 4. This CDR3 contains 14 residues. The germline gives CDR1 MNHNS, CDR2 SASEGT. The CDR3 region has the DNA TGTGCCAGCAGTCTAGGACAGGGGGCAACTGAAGCTTTCTTT. Its translation is CASSLGQGATEAFF.

The chain joins TRBV6-1 to TRBJ2-1; 14 nucleotides align to TRBD2. The CDR3 has 15 residues. V lost 8 bases and J lost 6; bases outside the gene matches: 6. The germline gives CDR1 MNHNS, CDR2 SASEGT. The CDR3 DNA reads as TGTGCCAGCGCACCCGGGACTAGCGGGAGCAATGAGCAGTTCTTC. It codes for CASAPGTSGSNEQFF.

The V and J genes are TRBV10-2 and TRBJ2-5; D gene uncertain. The germline V gene encodes CDR1 WSHSY and CDR2 SAAADI. V dropped 3 bases and J dropped 1 base, with 12 bases sitting between them. The CDR3 covers 15 residues. The CDR3 region is CASSDQAPIQETQYF. The DNA of the CDR3 is TGCGCCAGCAGTGACCAGGCGCCTATCCAAGAGACCCAGTACTTC.

In the case of this clone: The sample carries other DNA sequences with the same CDR3. The chain joins TRBV5-4 to TRBJ2-1; 11 bases fit TRBD2. CDR1 and CDR2 from the germline V gene are SGHNT and YYREEE (reference sequence). V lost 2 bases to trimming and J lost 0 bases; unmatched junction nucleotides: 1. The CDR3 spans 16 residues. In DNA form, the CDR3 reads TGTGCCAGCAGCTTTACTAGCGGGAGCTCCTACAATGAGCAGTTCTTC. It is translated as CASSFTSGSSYNEQFF.

The chain couples TRBV6-5 to TRBJ1-1, with a possible D match to TRBD1 (6 bases). In germline, CDR1 is MNHEY, CDR2 SVGAGI. Trimming shortened V by 0 bases and J by 6 bases, and 8 bases separated the two germline ends. This CDR3 contains 13 residues. As DNA, the CDR3 is TGTGCCAGCAGTTACTCCGGGGGCTCTGAAGCTTTCTTT. Translating it yields CASSYSGGSEAFF.

V gene TRBV2 combines with J gene TRBJ2-7, with D possibly being TRBD1 (5 bases). With 6 bases removed from V and 3 bases from J, the gap between germline ends came to 12 bases. The CDR3 contains 13 residues. Germline values: CDR1 SNHLY, CDR2 FYNNEI. This CDR3 is CASSDSPSYEQYF. As DNA, the CDR3 is TGTGCCAGCAGCGACAGTCCGAGCTACGAGCAGTACTTC.

V and J are TRBV30 and TRBJ2-3, with D tentatively TRBD1 (7 bases). CDR1 is GTSNPN and CDR2 is SVGIG in the germline V gene (reference sequence). V was pared by 5 bases and J by 3 bases, with 21 bases between. This CDR3 contains 16 residues. DNA of the CDR3: TGTGCCTGGGGGCGGGACAGTCACCAGGAGACAGATACGCAGTATTTT. It translates to CAWGRDSHQETDTQYF.

This chain links TRBV6-5 with TRBJ1-6; D is perhaps TRBD1 (6 bases). From germline, CDR1 is MNHEY and CDR2 SVGAGI. The CDR3 length is 15 residues. V was pared by 3 bases and J by 8 bases, with 14 bases between. This chain's CDR3 is CASSYSGTQDSPLHF. The CDR3 region has the DNA TGTGCCAGCAGTTATTCCGGGACACAGGATTCACCCCTCCACTTT.

The chain is built from TRBV6-5 and TRBJ1-2; 8 nucleotides line up with TRBD1. V was pared by 2 bases and J by 6 bases, with 8 bases of the junction left unmatched. From germline, CDR1 is MNHEY and CDR2 SVGAGI. The CDR3 loop spans 15 amino acids. CDR3 residues: CASSYAGGDQDGYTF. In DNA, the CDR3 is TGTGCCAGCAGTTACGCAGGGGGCGATCAGGATGGCTACACCTTC.

The V and J genes are TRBV28 and TRBJ1-6, with D unclear. CDR1 is MDHEN, CDR2 SYDVKM, per germline. The CDR3 contains 18 residues. Trimming took 3 bases from V and 5 from J, leaving 20 bases between them. CDR3 sequence reads: CASSFPPPGSPHNSPLHF. CDR3 in DNA: TGTGCCAGCAGTTTTCCCCCCCCGGGCAGCCCACATAATTCACCCCTCCACTTT.

V and J are TRBV7-8 and TRBJ2-1; 13 bases line up with TRBD2. Per the germline V gene, CDR1 is SGHVS and CDR2 is FQNEAQ. CDR3 length: 13 residues. V lost 3 bases, J lost 15 bases, and 5 bases stayed unmatched. The chain's CDR3 is CASSFTSGRAPFF. The CDR3 DNA reads as TGTGCCAGCAGCTTTACTAGCGGGAGGGCCCCGTTCTTC.

The V call is TRBV18, the J call TRBJ2-5; D not resolved. V was cut by 5 bases and J by 1 base, with 11 bases left in between. CDR1 and CDR2 from the germline V gene are KGHSH and LQKENI. This CDR3 is 14 amino acids long. Here the CDR3 reads CASSKNAVQETQYF. The DNA for the CDR3 is TGTGCCAGCTCAAAAAACGCGGTCCAAGAGACCCAGTACTTC.